Each of the 20 T cell receptor beta chains below was sequenced from the same sample in a study. TCRdb reprocessed the reads via MiXCR and lists one record per CDR3 protein. Of some 15,000 distinct CDR3 sequences in the sample, approximately 30% were seen once. The sample consisted of blood. These receptors all come from a human donor.

This clonotype was found many times. The chain carries TRBV20-1 and TRBJ2-1; D assignment may be TRBD1 or TRBD2 (5 bases each). The V end was cut by 6 bases, the J end by 1 base, with 13 bases between. Germline V gene lookup returns CDR1 DFQATT and CDR2 SNEGSKA (reference sequence). The CDR3 runs to 14 residues. The DNA for the CDR3 is TGCAGTGCAACGGGACCACTATCCTACAATGAGCAGTTCTTC. Amino acid sequence: CSATGPLSYNEQFF.

This clonotype was detected many times. V usage is TRBV4-3 and J usage is TRBJ2-2; weak D call: TRBD2 (6 bases). Trimming left V 6 bases short and J 3 bases short, with 14 bases between. The CDR3 has 15 amino acids. Germline loops: CDR1 LGHNA, CDR2 YSLEER. The CDR3: CASRRGLQDTGELFF. The CDR3 DNA follows: TGCGCCAGCAGACGTGGACTACAAGACACCGGGGAGCTGTTTTTT.

The table lists this clonotype with many counts. The chain carries TRBV4-2 and TRBJ1-2; 7 nucleotides align to TRBD1. The CDR3 extends over 13 amino acids. Germline CDR1 and CDR2: LGHNA and YNFKEQ. The V and J ends lost 1 base and 8 bases, in that order; junction bases with no gene match: 4. Here the CDR3 reads CASSQADRVGYTF. The CDR3 nucleotides read TGTGCCAGCAGCCAAGCAGACAGGGTAGGCTACACCTTC.

To note about this clonotype: One base away lies a much larger clone, so this may be a sequencing read error. The chain is built from TRBV29-1 and TRBJ2-1; D tentatively fits TRBD1 or TRBD2 (5 bases each). V lost 8 bases to trimming and J lost 12 bases, with 17 bases between them. CDR3 length equals 11 residues. Germline CDR1 is SQVTM and CDR2 is ANQGSEA. The CDR3 protein is CSPLISGLQFF. CDR3 in DNA: TGCAGCCCTCTGATTTCGGGGCTGCAGTTCTTC.

V usage is TRBV18 and J usage is TRBJ1-5, with a tentative D call TRBD1 (5 bases). The CDR3 runs 15 residues. The ends were cut back, 2 bases at V and 4 bases at J, with 12 bases in the middle. Germline V gene data show CDR1 as KGHSH and CDR2 as LQKENI. CDR3 in amino acids: CASSPIGAGNQPQHF. The DNA of the CDR3 is TGTGCCAGCTCACCAATCGGGGCAGGGAATCAGCCCCAGCATTTT.

This clonotype is termed medium-sized. The J gene is TRBJ1-1, the V gene TRBV7-8, with D tentatively TRBD1 (5 bases). V was cut by 5 bases and J by 1 base, with 8 bases left in between. CDR1 SGHVS and CDR2 FQNEAQ come from the germline V gene. This CDR3 contains 13 residues. The CDR3 nucleotides are TGTGCCAGCAGCCCTGGACAGAACACTGAAGCTTTCTTT. Encoded protein: CASSPGQNTEAFF.

Regarding this clonotype: Possible read error: a much larger clone is one base away. The rearrangement links TRBV14 to TRBJ2-7; either TRBD1 or TRBD2 may supply D (6 bases each). Trimming cost V 3 bases and J 7 bases, with 25 bases left between them. The CDR3 spans 17 residues. Germline loops: CDR1 SGHDN, CDR2 FVKESK. The CDR3 nucleotides read TGTGCCAGCAGCCACACCCCCTTGGGGGGCGCACGGGGGGAGCAGTACTTC. Translation: CASSHTPLGGARGEQYF.

The rearrangement uses TRBV20-1 and TRBJ2-4, with D perhaps assigned TRBD1 or TRBD2 (5 bases each). The CDR3 runs to 15 residues. Germline assignment: CDR1 DFQATT and CDR2 SNEGSKA (reference sequence). In nucleotides, the CDR3 is TGCAGCGCGATCCGGGACGGCGATAGCAATCAGCCCCAGTACTTC. Amino acids: CSAIRDGDSNQPQYF.

CDR3 in DNA: TGTGCCAGCAGCCAAGGGGGACCGGTGGTCGATGGCTACACCTTC. Protein sequence: CASSQGGPVVDGYTF. The chain employs TRBV4-2 and TRBJ1-2; tentatively, D is TRBD1 (5 bases). The length of the CDR3 is 15 residues. Per the germline V gene, CDR1 is LGHNA and CDR2 is YNFKEQ. The germline V and J ends were trimmed by 1 base and 6 bases, with 15 bases remaining between them.

Concerning this clonotype: A much bigger clone sits one base away, suggesting this may be a read error. The rearrangement joins TRBV14 to TRBJ2-1; 9 nucleotides agree with TRBD2. The J call may be incorrect, as the DNA end agrees better with TRBJ2-7. The CDR3 runs to 18 residues. Germline V lookup: CDR1 SGHDN, CDR2 FVKESK. The CDR3 region is CASSQISGRVGIYNEQYF. CDR3 in DNA: TGTGCCAGCAGCCAGATTAGCGGGAGAGTGGGTATCTACAATGAGCAGTACTTC.

This clonotype was picked up many times. V gene TRBV28 combines with J gene TRBJ2-1, with unresolved D. Germline-derived CDR1 and CDR2 are MDHEN and SYDVKM. The CDR3 runs 14 residues. Trimming removed 5 bases from V and 3 bases from J, with 11 bases in between. CDR3 amino acids: CASSPNGYYNEQFF. In DNA form, the CDR3 reads TGTGCCAGCAGTCCTAACGGGTACTACAATGAGCAGTTCTTC.

The gene calls are TRBV4-3 and TRBJ2-3, with TRBD2 identical over 14 bases. The CDR3 loop spans 18 amino acids. The junction had 4 bases not matched to a gene; V was cut back by 0 bases and J by 2 bases. Germline V lookup: CDR1 LGHNA, CDR2 YSLEER. CDR3 DNA: TGCGCCAGCAGCCAAGATGGGACTAGCGGGAGTTACACAGATACGCAGTATTTT. This translates into CASSQDGTSGSYTDTQYF.

This clonotype is medium-sized. The genes are TRBV4-2 and TRBJ2-1; unclear D gene. V lost 10 bases, J lost 10 bases, and 14 bases lay in between. The CDR3 sequence is 11 residues long. The germline V gene encodes CDR1 LGHNA and CDR2 YNFKEQ. The CDR3 loop reads CATGDASEQFF. The CDR3, as DNA: TGTGCCACGGGTGATGCTTCGGAGCAGTTCTTC.

This clonotype occurred many times. The chain uses TRBV29-1 and TRBJ1-1; D possibly corresponds to TRBD1 (5 bases). CDR3 size: 12 residues. Germline V gives CDR1 SQVTM, CDR2 ANQGSEA. V was trimmed by 3 bases and J by 4 bases, leaving 9 bases between them. CDR3 protein: CSVDGGGTEAFF. CDR3 coding DNA: TGCAGCGTTGACGGGGGAGGCACTGAAGCTTTCTTT.

DNA of the CDR3: TGTGCCACAGGGCTGGTGGGGACAGTGACAGAATACGAGCAGTACTTC. It is translated as CATGLVGTVTEYEQYF. J is TRBJ2-7 and V is TRBV15; 7 nucleotides align to TRBD1. CDR3 length: 16 amino acids. CDR1 is LNHNV, CDR2 YYDKDF, per germline (reference sequence). The V segment lost 9 bases and the J segment 4 bases; nucleotides outside the gene matches: 18.

The table lists this clonotype with many counts. The rearrangement links TRBV4-2 to TRBJ2-7, with 10 bases fitting TRBD1. CDR3 length: 16 amino acids. Losses at the gene ends were 0 bases for V and 1 base for J; bases not matched to a gene: 3. The V gene's germline CDR1 is LGHNA and CDR2 YNFKEQ. The chain's CDR3 is CASSQDMGQGSYEQYF. CDR3 sequence (DNA): TGTGCCAGCAGCCAAGATATGGGACAGGGGTCCTACGAGCAGTACTTC.

Sample share makes this clonotype medium-sized (0.01 to 0.1%). The chain is built from TRBV4-3 and TRBJ1-1, with D tentatively TRBD1 (5 bases). The CDR3 is 15 amino acids. Trimming cost V 1 base and J 0 bases, with 9 bases left between them. Germline V gene sequence: CDR1 LGHNA, CDR2 YSLEER. The DNA for the CDR3 is TGCGCCAGCAGCCAAGGACGACAGTTGAACACTGAAGCTTTCTTT. This sequence encodes CASSQGRQLNTEAFF.

This clonotype has more than one count but fewer than ten. A read error may explain this, as a much larger clone is one base away. DNA of the CDR3: TGCGCCAGCAGCCAAGCGCTAGCGGGAGGCAATGAGCAGTACTTC. It codes for CASSQALAGGNEQYF. V is TRBV4-1 and J is TRBJ2-7; 11 positions agree with TRBD2. The CDR3 loop spans 15 amino acids. The germline CDR1 and CDR2 sequences are MGHRA and YSYEKL. Germline trimming cut 1 base from V and 7 bases from J; bases unmatched to any gene: 6.

This clonotype was seen many times. The chain couples TRBV4-3 to TRBJ2-2; TRBD2 might be the D (6 bases). Germline loops: CDR1 LGHNA, CDR2 YSLEER. The CDR3 is 15 amino acids. Deletions cut 3 bases from V and 6 bases from J, with 14 bases between. This CDR3 reads CASSQEGGLAGELFF. As DNA, the CDR3 is TGCGCCAGCAGCCAGGAGGGTGGGCTGGCCGGGGAGCTGTTTTTT.

The V and J genes are TRBV4-1 and TRBJ2-7; a possible D gene is TRBD1 (7 bases). Per germline, CDR1 MGHRA and CDR2 YSYEKL. The CDR3 is 19 residues long. V lost 0 bases and J 5 bases, leaving 26 bases between the germline ends. This CDR3 is CASSQDLTGEDGTVHEQYF. The CDR3 DNA follows: TGCGCCAGCAGCCAAGATCTAACAGGGGAGGATGGGACAGTCCACGAGCAGTACTTC.